The 2 T cell receptor beta chains listed next were all sequenced from one sample in a study of T cells in Graves' hyperthyroidism and ophthalmopathy. It was RNA transcripts that yielded the amplified TCR beta CDR3 regions. In the first-round RT-PCR of the TCR CDR3, the HTBI primer set was used. TCRdb recomputed calls from the multiplex PCR reads with MiXCR, one row per CDR3 protein. The sample includes 450,000 to 600,000 distinct CDR3 sequences, around 15% of them seen just once. The sequenced sample consisted of blood. These receptors all stem from a woman aged 40 to 49 with Graves' hyperthyroidism.

V is TRBV2 and J is TRBJ1-2; unclear D gene. Germline-derived CDR1 and CDR2 are SNHLY and FYNNEI. The CDR3 is 13 amino acids. V was shortened by 7 bases and J by 0 bases, with 9 bases between the two germline ends. In DNA form, the CDR3 reads TGTGCCAGCACTGGCGGGGCTAACTATGGCTACACCTTC. Encoded protein: CASTGGANYGYTF.

This clonotype was picked up many times. The chain links TRBV19 to TRBJ2-1, with 9 positions matching TRBD1. Trimming removed 4 bases from V and 6 bases from J; junction bases left unmatched: 7. This CDR3 is built from 15 residues. The germline V gene encodes CDR1 LNHDA and CDR2 SQIVND (reference sequence). This chain's CDR3 is CASSSRDRAGNEQFF. The CDR3 nucleotides are TGTGCCAGTAGTAGCCGGGACAGGGCGGGCAATGAGCAGTTCTTC.